The entry below gives a single T cell receptor beta chain sequence along with its context. The target antigen is unknown. The libraries of TRB cDNA were constructed through 5' RACE using UMI labels. TCRdb reanalyzed the 5' RACE reads, giving one entry per CDR3 protein sequence and no DNA. This sample's table reports over 70,000 distinct CDR3 sequences. These data belong to a study of CXCR3-negative and CXCR3-positive naive CD8 T cells. Findings and caveats of the study: Upon cryopreservation, CXCR3 expression partially decreased, and most assays used fresh PBMCs. Naive cells used TRBV-TRBJ genes in much the same way whether CXCR3-negative or CXCR3-positive; memory cells did not.

CD45RO-CCR7+CD27+CD95- defined naive CD8+ T cells. From germline, CDR1 is SEHNR and CDR2 FQNEAQ (reference sequence). The CDR3 is 14 residues long. This chain links TRBV7-9 with TRBJ2-1; the TRBD2 assignment by TCRdb is unverifiable without DNA. The TCR originated in a human donor in good health. Some clones in this sample may be carry-over from other donors' samples. Sequenced sample: naive CXCR3- CD8+ T cells from blood. The subset here: CD45RO-CCR7+CD27+CD95- naive CD8+ T cells lacking CXCR3 (TNR3-). The chain's CDR3 is CASSWASEHNEQFF.